A selection of T cell receptor beta chains follows, all from one sample in a study of T cells after yellow fever vaccination. MiXCR was run by TCRdb on the 5' RACE reads, yielding one entry per CDR3 protein. The repertoire has 400,000 or so distinct CDR3 sequences, more than 9% of them found once; the top ten carry roughly 18%. The specimen was PBMCs, collected on the day of the first yellow fever vaccination. These receptors originate from a man between 18 and 35 years old who received the YFV17D yellow fever vaccine. The CDR3 runs from the conserved cysteine through the conserved F or W. The order of the fields is clone size, J gene, V gene, D gene, CDR3 protein, CDR3 DNA. The D gene is left open where the match is weak. Only part of the rows carry a size: once, few, many, or a class if the clone is expanded.

clone_size: few; j_call: TRBJ1-1; v_call: TRBV6-5; d_call: -; cdr3_aa: CASSLRGGKAFF; cdr3_nt: TGTGCCAGCAGCCTACGTGGGGGGAAGGCTTTCTTT
clone_size: few; j_call: TRBJ2-5; v_call: TRBV10-3; d_call: -; cdr3_aa: CAISAQSPQETQYF; cdr3_nt: TGTGCCATCAGTGCCCAGTCCCCCCAAGAGACCCAGTACTTC
clone_size: many; j_call: TRBJ1-2; v_call: TRBV6-1; d_call: TRBD1; cdr3_aa: CASSTTGTGEGPYTF; cdr3_nt: TGTGCCAGCAGCACCACCGGGACAGGGGAAGGACCTTACACCTTC
clone_size: -; j_call: TRBJ2-5; v_call: TRBV6-5; d_call: -; cdr3_aa: CASSYSEGTGQYF; cdr3_nt: TGTGCCAGCAGTTACTCGGAGGGGACGGGCCAGTACTTC
clone_size: few; j_call: TRBJ2-2; v_call: TRBV9; d_call: -; cdr3_aa: CASSGGTHTLEELFF; cdr3_nt: TGTGCCAGCAGTGGGGGGACCCATACCCTCGAGGAGCTGTTTTTT
clone_size: few; j_call: TRBJ2-5; v_call: TRBV12-3/TRBV12-4; d_call: -; cdr3_aa: CASSNGGKWETQYF; cdr3_nt: TGTGCCAGCAGTAACGGAGGGAAGTGGGAGACCCAGTACTTC
clone_size: -; j_call: TRBJ2-5; v_call: TRBV20-1; d_call: TRBD1; cdr3_aa: CSGGDRAQETQYF; cdr3_nt: TGCAGTGGGGGGGACAGGGCCCAAGAGACCCAGTACTTC
clone_size: many; j_call: TRBJ2-2; v_call: TRBV5-1; d_call: TRBD1; cdr3_aa: CASSSAGGLNTGELFF; cdr3_nt: TGCGCCAGCAGCTCCGCAGGGGGCCTGAACACCGGGGAGCTGTTTTTT
clone_size: -; j_call: TRBJ2-1; v_call: TRBV4-3; d_call: -; cdr3_aa: CASSPGQSLHNEQFF; cdr3_nt: TGCGCCAGCAGCCCGGGACAATCTCTGCACAATGAGCAGTTCTTC
clone_size: -; j_call: TRBJ1-3; v_call: TRBV12-3/TRBV12-4; d_call: -; cdr3_aa: CASSSLFLGNTIYF; cdr3_nt: TGTGCCAGCAGTTCCCTGTTTCTTGGAAACACCATATATTTT
clone_size: many; j_call: TRBJ1-1; v_call: TRBV29-1; d_call: -; cdr3_aa: CSAMAGWAMNTEAFF; cdr3_nt: TGCAGCGCGATGGCGGGGTGGGCCATGAACACTGAAGCTTTCTTT
clone_size: -; j_call: TRBJ2-2; v_call: TRBV9; d_call: -; cdr3_aa: CASSVGENRDNTGELFF; cdr3_nt: TGTGCCAGCAGCGTAGGGGAGAACAGAGATAACACCGGGGAGCTGTTTTTT
clone_size: -; j_call: TRBJ2-3; v_call: TRBV20-1; d_call: TRBD2; cdr3_aa: CSAGTSGGIDTQYF; cdr3_nt: TGCAGTGCTGGGACTAGCGGGGGAATCGATACGCAGTATTTT
clone_size: -; j_call: TRBJ1-6; v_call: TRBV19; d_call: TRBD1; cdr3_aa: CASSRDRDNSPLHF; cdr3_nt: TGTGCCAGTAGCAGGGACAGGGACAATTCACCCCTCCACTTT
clone_size: few; j_call: TRBJ2-3; v_call: TRBV5-1; d_call: -; cdr3_aa: CASSLVGQNTDTQYF; cdr3_nt: TGCGCCAGCAGCTTGGTAGGACAGAACACAGATACGCAGTATTTT
clone_size: -; j_call: TRBJ1-3; v_call: TRBV7-2; d_call: -; cdr3_aa: CASSFLSRGSSGNTIYF; cdr3_nt: TGTGCCAGCAGCTTTCTCTCCAGGGGAAGCTCTGGAAACACCATATATTTT
clone_size: -; j_call: TRBJ2-1; v_call: TRBV20-1; d_call: TRBD2; cdr3_aa: CSAKGGGGNNEQFF; cdr3_nt: TGCAGTGCTAAGGGCGGGGGGGGTAACAATGAGCAGTTCTTC
clone_size: -; j_call: TRBJ2-3; v_call: TRBV3-1; d_call: -; cdr3_aa: CASSHSGTDTQYF; cdr3_nt: TGTGCCAGCAGCCACTCGGGCACAGATACGCAGTATTTT
clone_size: few; j_call: TRBJ2-5; v_call: TRBV4-3; d_call: -; cdr3_aa: CASSRDLGETQYF; cdr3_nt: TGCGCCAGCAGCCGAGACTTGGGGGAGACCCAGTACTTC
clone_size: few; j_call: TRBJ2-3; v_call: TRBV7-3; d_call: -; cdr3_aa: CARWDSRGDTQYF; cdr3_nt: TGTGCCAGATGGGACTCCAGGGGAGATACGCAGTATTTT
clone_size: few; j_call: TRBJ2-7; v_call: TRBV12-3/TRBV12-4; d_call: -; cdr3_aa: CASSFRGQPYEQYF; cdr3_nt: TGTGCCAGCAGTTTCAGGGGCCAGCCCTACGAGCAGTACTTC
clone_size: once; j_call: TRBJ2-3; v_call: TRBV7-8; d_call: TRBD2; cdr3_aa: CASSPSGGGKGTDTQYF; cdr3_nt: TGTGCCAGCAGCCCGAGCGGGGGGGGAAAGGGCACAGATACGCAGTATTTT
clone_size: many; j_call: TRBJ2-1; v_call: TRBV7-2; d_call: -; cdr3_aa: CASSLMNEQFF; cdr3_nt: TGTGCCAGCAGCCTTATGAATGAGCAGTTCTTC
clone_size: few; j_call: TRBJ2-1; v_call: TRBV6-5; d_call: TRBD2; cdr3_aa: CASSYSGLAGYNEQFF; cdr3_nt: TGTGCCAGCAGTTACTCGGGTCTAGCGGGGTACAATGAGCAGTTCTTC
clone_size: -; j_call: TRBJ2-3; v_call: TRBV11-2; d_call: TRBD2; cdr3_aa: CASSLGLAGGPYAGTQYF; cdr3_nt: TGTGCCAGCAGCTTGGGACTAGCGGGGGGACCATATGCGGGTACGCAGTATTTT
clone_size: -; j_call: TRBJ2-5; v_call: TRBV4-3; d_call: -; cdr3_aa: CASSQELQGVETQYF; cdr3_nt: TGCGCCAGCAGCCAAGAGCTTCAGGGAGTTGAGACCCAGTACTTC
clone_size: -; j_call: TRBJ2-7; v_call: TRBV27; d_call: TRBD1; cdr3_aa: CASRPGTVGFLYF; cdr3_nt: TGTGCCAGCAGACCTGGGACAGTCGGCTTTTTGTACTTC
clone_size: few; j_call: TRBJ2-1; v_call: TRBV5-5; d_call: -; cdr3_aa: CASSASSYNEQFF; cdr3_nt: TGTGCCAGCAGCGCCAGCTCCTACAATGAGCAGTTCTTC
clone_size: few; j_call: TRBJ1-3; v_call: TRBV7-8; d_call: -; cdr3_aa: CASSPWSPGRGNTIYF; cdr3_nt: TGTGCCAGCAGCCCATGGAGTCCGGGACGTGGAAACACCATATATTTT
clone_size: few; j_call: TRBJ2-2; v_call: TRBV11-2; d_call: TRBD2; cdr3_aa: CASSPRLAGERNTGELFF; cdr3_nt: TGTGCCAGCAGCCCGCGACTAGCGGGGGAACGTAACACCGGGGAGCTGTTTTTT
clone_size: -; j_call: TRBJ2-2; v_call: TRBV5-1; d_call: -; cdr3_aa: CASSSGDLYSTGELFF; cdr3_nt: TGCGCCAGCAGCTCAGGGGACCTGTATAGTACCGGGGAGCTGTTTTTT
clone_size: few; j_call: TRBJ1-3; v_call: TRBV6-1; d_call: -; cdr3_aa: CASSPSWDSGNTIYF; cdr3_nt: TGTGCCAGCAGTCCCAGTTGGGACTCTGGAAACACCATATATTTT
clone_size: -; j_call: TRBJ1-4; v_call: TRBV20-1; d_call: TRBD1; cdr3_aa: CSARRDSNEKLFF; cdr3_nt: TGCAGTGCTAGAAGGGACAGCAATGAAAAACTGTTTTTT
clone_size: -; j_call: TRBJ2-2; v_call: TRBV20-1; d_call: -; cdr3_aa: CSASEPDTGELFF; cdr3_nt: TGCAGTGCTAGCGAGCCGGACACCGGGGAGCTGTTTTTT
clone_size: -; j_call: TRBJ2-5; v_call: TRBV7-2; d_call: -; cdr3_aa: CASSLPSTLKTQYF; cdr3_nt: TGTGCCAGCAGCTTACCGAGTACGCTGAAGACCCAGTACTTC
clone_size: -; j_call: TRBJ2-1; v_call: TRBV7-2; d_call: TRBD2; cdr3_aa: CASSLVRLAVHNEQFF; cdr3_nt: TGTGCCAGCAGCTTAGTGCGTCTAGCGGTTCACAATGAGCAGTTCTTC
clone_size: -; j_call: TRBJ2-2; v_call: TRBV5-1; d_call: -; cdr3_aa: CASSSNLDSQETGELFF; cdr3_nt: TGCGCCAGCAGTTCGAACTTGGACAGCCAGGAGACCGGGGAGCTGTTTTTT
clone_size: -; j_call: TRBJ2-7; v_call: TRBV20-1; d_call: -; cdr3_aa: CSARDSKGARTYEQYF; cdr3_nt: TGCAGTGCTAGAGATTCAAAGGGCGCGAGAACCTACGAGCAGTACTTC
clone_size: many; j_call: TRBJ1-4; v_call: TRBV11-2; d_call: -; cdr3_aa: CASSLGQGNEKLFF; cdr3_nt: TGTGCCAGCAGCTTAGGGCAGGGTAATGAAAAACTGTTTTTT
clone_size: few; j_call: TRBJ2-3; v_call: TRBV4-3; d_call: -; cdr3_aa: CASSLSWPGAGDTQYF; cdr3_nt: TGCGCCAGCAGCCTCTCGTGGCCGGGGGCAGGGGATACGCAGTATTTT
clone_size: -; j_call: TRBJ2-6; v_call: TRBV28; d_call: TRBD2; cdr3_aa: CASRWTRGSGANVLTF; cdr3_nt: TGTGCCAGCAGGTGGACTAGGGGCTCTGGGGCCAACGTCCTGACTTTC
clone_size: few; j_call: TRBJ2-3; v_call: TRBV12-3/TRBV12-4; d_call: -; cdr3_aa: CASQMGGTDTQYF; cdr3_nt: TGTGCCTCCCAAATGGGGGGCACAGATACGCAGTATTTT
clone_size: few; j_call: TRBJ2-5; v_call: TRBV9; d_call: -; cdr3_aa: CASSLREKDAAQYF; cdr3_nt: TGTGCCAGCAGCCTCCGGGAGAAGGATGCGGCCCAGTACTTC
clone_size: -; j_call: TRBJ2-5; v_call: TRBV5-1; d_call: -; cdr3_aa: CASSPGYRRETQYF; cdr3_nt: TGCGCCAGCAGCCCTGGCTACAGGAGAGAGACCCAGTACTTC
clone_size: few; j_call: TRBJ2-4; v_call: TRBV6-5; d_call: TRBD1; cdr3_aa: CASSYTGQGRNIQYF; cdr3_nt: TGTGCCAGCAGTTACACCGGACAGGGTCGGAACATTCAGTACTTC
clone_size: -; j_call: TRBJ2-5; v_call: TRBV7-2; d_call: -; cdr3_aa: CASSRSGLGETQYF; cdr3_nt: TGTGCCAGCAGCCGATCAGGGCTGGGAGAGACCCAGTACTTC
clone_size: -; j_call: TRBJ1-5; v_call: TRBV6-1; d_call: -; cdr3_aa: CASSSLPSQPQHF; cdr3_nt: TGTGCCAGCTCTAGTCTTCCGTCCCAGCCCCAGCATTTT
clone_size: few; j_call: TRBJ2-2; v_call: TRBV5-1; d_call: -; cdr3_aa: CASRPPRGAGGELFF; cdr3_nt: TGCGCCAGCAGACCCCCCCGGGGAGCTGGCGGGGAGCTGTTTTTT
clone_size: few; j_call: TRBJ1-3; v_call: TRBV6-5; d_call: TRBD1; cdr3_aa: CASSYSTGAGNTIYF; cdr3_nt: TGTGCCAGCAGTTACTCAACAGGGGCCGGAAACACCATATATTTT
clone_size: few; j_call: TRBJ2-5; v_call: TRBV5-6; d_call: TRBD1; cdr3_aa: CASSLVGQGYQETQYF; cdr3_nt: TGTGCCAGCAGCTTGGTCGGACAGGGGTACCAAGAGACCCAGTACTTC
clone_size: many; j_call: TRBJ2-2; v_call: TRBV29-1; d_call: -; cdr3_aa: CSVVWGQTHTGELFF; cdr3_nt: TGCAGCGTTGTATGGGGGCAGACTCACACCGGGGAGCTGTTTTTT
clone_size: few; j_call: TRBJ2-1; v_call: TRBV5-1; d_call: -; cdr3_aa: CASSLLTGSYSYNEQFF; cdr3_nt: TGCGCCAGCAGCTTGCTGACAGGCAGTTACTCCTACAATGAGCAGTTCTTC
clone_size: -; j_call: TRBJ1-5; v_call: TRBV24-1; d_call: TRBD1; cdr3_aa: CATSDSVTGGNQPQHF; cdr3_nt: TGTGCCACCAGTGATTCAGTGACAGGGGGCAATCAGCCCCAGCATTTT
clone_size: -; j_call: TRBJ1-5; v_call: TRBV29-1; d_call: TRBD1; cdr3_aa: CSVAPGGTGQPQHF; cdr3_nt: TGCAGCGTTGCGCCAGGGGGAACAGGTCAGCCCCAGCATTTT
clone_size: few; j_call: TRBJ2-5; v_call: TRBV5-6; d_call: -; cdr3_aa: CASTKDGTETQYF; cdr3_nt: TGTGCCAGCACCAAGGACGGAACGGAGACCCAGTACTTC
clone_size: few; j_call: TRBJ2-3; v_call: TRBV4-1; d_call: -; cdr3_aa: CASSSGPPGNTQYF; cdr3_nt: TGCGCCAGCAGCTCGGGACCGCCCGGGAATACGCAGTATTTT
clone_size: -; j_call: TRBJ1-3; v_call: TRBV7-2; d_call: -; cdr3_aa: CASSPSGSGNTIYF; cdr3_nt: TGTGCCAGCAGCCCTAGTGGGTCTGGAAACACCATATATTTT
clone_size: many; j_call: TRBJ2-3; v_call: TRBV12-3/TRBV12-4; d_call: -; cdr3_aa: CASSFDTTSTDTQYF; cdr3_nt: TGTGCCAGCAGTTTTGATACGACTAGCACAGATACGCAGTATTTT
clone_size: many; j_call: TRBJ2-2; v_call: TRBV5-1; d_call: -; cdr3_aa: CASSPQGSGELFF; cdr3_nt: TGCGCCAGCAGCCCCCAAGGGTCGGGGGAGCTGTTTTTT